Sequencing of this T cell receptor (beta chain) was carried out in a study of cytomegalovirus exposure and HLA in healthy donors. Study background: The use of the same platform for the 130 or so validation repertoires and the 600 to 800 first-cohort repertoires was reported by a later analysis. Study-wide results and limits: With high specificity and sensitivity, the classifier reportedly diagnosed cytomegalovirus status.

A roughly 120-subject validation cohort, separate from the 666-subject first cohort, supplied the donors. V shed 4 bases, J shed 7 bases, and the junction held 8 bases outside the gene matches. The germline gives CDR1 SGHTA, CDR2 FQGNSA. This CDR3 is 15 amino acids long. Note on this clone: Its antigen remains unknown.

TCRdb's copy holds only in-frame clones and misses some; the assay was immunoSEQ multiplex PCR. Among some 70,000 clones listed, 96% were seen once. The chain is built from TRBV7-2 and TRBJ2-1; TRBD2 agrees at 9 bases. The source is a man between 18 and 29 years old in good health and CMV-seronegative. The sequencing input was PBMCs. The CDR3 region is CASSSQNLAGNEQFF. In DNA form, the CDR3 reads TGTGCCAGCAGCTCGCAAAACCTAGCGGGAAATGAGCAGTTCTTC.